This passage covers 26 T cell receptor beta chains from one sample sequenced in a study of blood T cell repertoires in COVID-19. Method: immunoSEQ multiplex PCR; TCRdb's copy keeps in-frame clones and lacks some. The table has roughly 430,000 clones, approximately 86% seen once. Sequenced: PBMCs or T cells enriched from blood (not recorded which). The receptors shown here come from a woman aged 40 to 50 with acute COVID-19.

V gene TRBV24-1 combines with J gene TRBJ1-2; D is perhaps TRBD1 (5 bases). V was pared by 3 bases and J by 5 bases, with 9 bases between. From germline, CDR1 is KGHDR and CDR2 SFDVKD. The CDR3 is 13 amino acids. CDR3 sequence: CATSDQGFYGYTF. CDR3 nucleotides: TGTGCCACCAGTGATCAGGGTTTTTATGGCTACACCTTC.

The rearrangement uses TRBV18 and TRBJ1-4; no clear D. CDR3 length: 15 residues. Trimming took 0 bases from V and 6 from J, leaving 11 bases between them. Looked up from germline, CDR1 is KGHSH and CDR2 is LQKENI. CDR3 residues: CASSPPYGYDEKLFF. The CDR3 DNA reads TGTGCCAGCTCACCACCGTACGGGTACGATGAAAAACTGTTTTTT.

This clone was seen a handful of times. The CDR3 region has the DNA TGTGCCAGCAGCCCCCGTAACAGGGATGAAAAACTGTTTTTT. Translating gives CASSPRNRDEKLFF. The chain is built from TRBV3-1 (or the pseudogene TRBV3-2) and TRBJ1-4; possibly TRBD1 for D (6 bases). CDR1 and CDR2 (germline): LGHDT, YNNKEL (reference sequence). Trimming removed 4 bases from V and 6 bases from J, with 12 bases in between. The CDR3 extends over 14 amino acids.

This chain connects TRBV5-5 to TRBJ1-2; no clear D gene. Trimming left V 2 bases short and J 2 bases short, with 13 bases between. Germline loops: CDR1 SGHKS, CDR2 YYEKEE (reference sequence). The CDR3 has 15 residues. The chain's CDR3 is CASSFGGQLNYGYTF. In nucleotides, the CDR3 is TGTGCCAGCAGCTTCGGAGGCCAGCTAAACTATGGCTACACCTTC.

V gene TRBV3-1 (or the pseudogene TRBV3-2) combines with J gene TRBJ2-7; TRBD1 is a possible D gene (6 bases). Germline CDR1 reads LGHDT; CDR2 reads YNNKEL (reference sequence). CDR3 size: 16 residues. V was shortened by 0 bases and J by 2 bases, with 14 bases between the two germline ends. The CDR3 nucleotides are TGTGCCAGCAGCCAAGATCCCTCAGGGGCGGCCTACGAGCAGTACTTC. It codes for CASSQDPSGAAYEQYF.

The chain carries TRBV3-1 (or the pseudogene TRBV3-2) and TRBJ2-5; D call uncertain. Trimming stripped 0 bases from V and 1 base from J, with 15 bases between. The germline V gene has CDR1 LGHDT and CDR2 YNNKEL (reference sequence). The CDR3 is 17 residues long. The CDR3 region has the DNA TGTGCCAGCAGCCAAGACGACGAACTACCATTCCAAGAGACCCAGTACTTC. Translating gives CASSQDDELPFQETQYF.

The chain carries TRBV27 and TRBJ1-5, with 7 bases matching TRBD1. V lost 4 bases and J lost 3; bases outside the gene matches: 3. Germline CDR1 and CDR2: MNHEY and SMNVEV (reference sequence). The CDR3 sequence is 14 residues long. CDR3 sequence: CASSSDRLNQPQHF. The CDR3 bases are TGTGCCAGCAGTTCGGACAGGCTCAATCAGCCCCAGCATTTT.

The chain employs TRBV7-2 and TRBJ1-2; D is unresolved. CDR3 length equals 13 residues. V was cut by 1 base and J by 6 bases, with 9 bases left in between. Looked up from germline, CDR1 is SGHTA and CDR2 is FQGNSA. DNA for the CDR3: TGTGCCAGCAGCTTAGTCGAGATGCATGGCTACACCTTC. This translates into CASSLVEMHGYTF.

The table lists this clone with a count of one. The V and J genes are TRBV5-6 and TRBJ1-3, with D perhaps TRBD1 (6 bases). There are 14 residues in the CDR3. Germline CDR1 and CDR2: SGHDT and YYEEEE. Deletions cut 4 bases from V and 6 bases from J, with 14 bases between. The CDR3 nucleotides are TGTGCCAGCAGCCATACAGGGAGAGAAAACACCATATATTTT. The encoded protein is CASSHTGRENTIYF. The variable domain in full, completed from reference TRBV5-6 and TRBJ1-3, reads DAGVTQSPTHLIKTRGQQVTLRCSPKSGHDTVSWYQQALGQGPQFIFQYYEEEERQRGNFPDRFSGHQFPNYSSELNVNALLLGDSALYLCASSHTGRENTIYFGEGSWLTVV.

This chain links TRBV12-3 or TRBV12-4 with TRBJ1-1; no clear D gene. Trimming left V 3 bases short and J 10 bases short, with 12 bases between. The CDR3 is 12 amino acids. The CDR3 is CASSLVEFGAFF. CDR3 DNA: TGTGCCAGCAGTTTGGTCGAGTTCGGAGCTTTCTTT.

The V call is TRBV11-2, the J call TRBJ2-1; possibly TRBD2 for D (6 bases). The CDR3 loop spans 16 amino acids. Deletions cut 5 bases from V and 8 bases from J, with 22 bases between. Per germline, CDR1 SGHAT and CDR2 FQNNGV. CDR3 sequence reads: CASSLTLLAGTYEQFF. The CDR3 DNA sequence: TGTGCCAGCAGCCTCACCCTCCTCGCGGGGACCTATGAGCAGTTCTTC.

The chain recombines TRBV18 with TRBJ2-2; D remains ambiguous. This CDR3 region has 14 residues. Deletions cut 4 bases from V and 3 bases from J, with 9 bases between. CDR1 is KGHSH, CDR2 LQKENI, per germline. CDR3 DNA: TGTGCCAGCTCACACCTTGAGGACACCGGGGAGCTGTTTTTT. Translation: CASSHLEDTGELFF.

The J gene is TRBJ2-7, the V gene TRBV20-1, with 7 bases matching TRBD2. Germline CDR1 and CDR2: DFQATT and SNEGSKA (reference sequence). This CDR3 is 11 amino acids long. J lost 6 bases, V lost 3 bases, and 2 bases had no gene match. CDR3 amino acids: CSARASGEQYF. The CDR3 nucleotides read TGCAGTGCTAGGGCTAGCGGCGAGCAGTACTTC.

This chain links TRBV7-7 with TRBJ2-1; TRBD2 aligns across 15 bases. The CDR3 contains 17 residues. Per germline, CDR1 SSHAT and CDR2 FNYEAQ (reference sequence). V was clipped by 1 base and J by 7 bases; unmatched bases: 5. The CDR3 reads CASSLGTSGGARNEQFF. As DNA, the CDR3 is TGTGCCAGCAGCTTAGGGACTAGCGGGGGGGCTCGGAATGAGCAGTTCTTC.

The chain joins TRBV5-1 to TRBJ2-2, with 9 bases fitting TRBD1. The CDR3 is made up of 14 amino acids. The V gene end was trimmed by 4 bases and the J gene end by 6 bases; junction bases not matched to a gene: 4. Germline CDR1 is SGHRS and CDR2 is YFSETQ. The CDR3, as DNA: TGCGCCAGCAGCCGGGACAGGGACTCCGGGGAGCTGTTTTTT. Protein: CASSRDRDSGELFF.

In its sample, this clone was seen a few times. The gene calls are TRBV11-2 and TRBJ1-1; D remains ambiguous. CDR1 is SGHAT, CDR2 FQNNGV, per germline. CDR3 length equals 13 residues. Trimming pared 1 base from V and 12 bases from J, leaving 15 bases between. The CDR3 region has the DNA TGTGCCAGCAGCTTAGGATTAGTGACTGAGTCTTTCTTT. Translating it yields CASSLGLVTESFF.

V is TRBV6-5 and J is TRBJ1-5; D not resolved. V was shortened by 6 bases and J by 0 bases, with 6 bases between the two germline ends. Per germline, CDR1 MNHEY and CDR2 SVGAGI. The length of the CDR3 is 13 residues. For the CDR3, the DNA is TGTGCCAGCAGGCGGTATAGCAATCAGCCCCAGCATTTT. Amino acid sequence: CASRRYSNQPQHF.

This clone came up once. CDR3 protein: CASSRQRPTDANVIYNSPLHF. For the CDR3, the DNA is TGTGCCAGCAGTCGCCAAAGACCAACAGACGCAAATGTCATCTATAATTCACCCCTCCACTTT. The rearrangement joins TRBV27 to TRBJ1-6; D not resolved. The CDR3 consists of 21 residues. The ends were cut back, 5 bases at V and 3 bases at J, with 29 bases in the middle. CDR1 is MNHEY and CDR2 is SMNVEV in the germline V gene (reference sequence).

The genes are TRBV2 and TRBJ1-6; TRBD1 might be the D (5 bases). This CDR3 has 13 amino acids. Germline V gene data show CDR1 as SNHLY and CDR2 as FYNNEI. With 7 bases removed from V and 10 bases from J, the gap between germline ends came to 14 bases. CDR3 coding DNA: TGTGCCAGCATGGGGGGGAAAGGGTCACCCCTCCACTTT. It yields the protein CASMGGKGSPLHF.

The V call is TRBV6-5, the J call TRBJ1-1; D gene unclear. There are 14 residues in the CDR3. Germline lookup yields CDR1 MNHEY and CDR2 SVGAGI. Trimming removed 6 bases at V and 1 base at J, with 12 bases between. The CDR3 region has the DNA TGTGCCAGCAGGGCCACCCAGGCGAACACTGAAGCTTTCTTT. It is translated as CASRATQANTEAFF.

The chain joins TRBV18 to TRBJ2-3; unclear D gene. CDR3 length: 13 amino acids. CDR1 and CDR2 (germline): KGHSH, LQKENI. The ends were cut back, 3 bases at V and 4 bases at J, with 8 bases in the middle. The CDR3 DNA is TGTGCCAGCTCACCGGTGAGTTCAGATACGCAGTATTTT. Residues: CASSPVSSDTQYF.

The CDR3 sequence: CASSSDRGDGYTF. The DNA of the CDR3 is TGTGCCAGCAGCTCCGACAGGGGCGATGGCTACACCTTC. The chain combines TRBV7-9 with TRBJ1-2; the match to TRBD1 covers 8 bases. Germline-derived CDR1 and CDR2 are SEHNR and FQNEAQ (reference sequence). Trimming removed 4 bases from V and 6 bases from J; junction bases left unmatched: 4. This CDR3 is built from 13 residues.

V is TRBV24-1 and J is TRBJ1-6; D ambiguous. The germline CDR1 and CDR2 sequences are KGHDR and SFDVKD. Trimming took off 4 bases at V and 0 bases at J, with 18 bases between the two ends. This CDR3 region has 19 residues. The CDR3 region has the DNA TGTGCCACCAGTGAACCCCCAGGCAGTCTTAGCTCCTATAATTCACCCCTCCACTTT. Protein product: CATSEPPGSLSSYNSPLHF.

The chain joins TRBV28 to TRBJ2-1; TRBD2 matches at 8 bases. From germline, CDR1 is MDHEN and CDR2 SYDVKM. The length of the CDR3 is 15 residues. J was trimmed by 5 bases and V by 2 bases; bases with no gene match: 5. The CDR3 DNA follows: TGTGCCAGCAGTTTAGCGGGGGGCGGCCACAATGAGCAGTTCTTC. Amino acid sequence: CASSLAGGGHNEQFF.

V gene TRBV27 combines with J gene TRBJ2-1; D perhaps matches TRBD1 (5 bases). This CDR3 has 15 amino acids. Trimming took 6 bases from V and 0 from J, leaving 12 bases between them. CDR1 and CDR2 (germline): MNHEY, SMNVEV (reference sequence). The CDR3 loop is CASRLAQGSYNEQFF. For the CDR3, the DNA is TGTGCCAGCAGACTCGCCCAGGGCTCCTACAATGAGCAGTTCTTC.

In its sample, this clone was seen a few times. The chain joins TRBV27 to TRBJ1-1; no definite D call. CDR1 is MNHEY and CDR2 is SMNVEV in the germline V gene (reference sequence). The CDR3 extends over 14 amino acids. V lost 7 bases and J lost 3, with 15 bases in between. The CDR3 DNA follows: TGTGCCAGCACCCCGGGAGGGCTCCACACTGAAGCTTTCTTT. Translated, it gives CASTPGGLHTEAFF.